These 25 T cell receptor beta chains originate from one sample sequenced in a study of relationships among human T cell subsets. Semiquantitative ARM-PCR amplified T cell receptor alpha and beta CDR3 regions from mRNA. In ARM-PCR, communal superprimers followed tagged nested gene-specific primers for exponential amplification. TCRdb recomputed calls from the multiplex PCR reads with MiXCR, one row per CDR3 protein. Of roughly 15,000 distinct CDR3 sequences in the sample, around two thirds were seen once. Sequenced sample: total T cells sorted from blood. The source of these receptors is a man aged 40-49 years in good health.

The chain uses TRBV29-1 and TRBJ2-1; a possible D gene is TRBD2 (7 bases). This CDR3 spans 14 amino acids. The germline gives CDR1 SQVTM, CDR2 ANQGSEA. V lost 6 bases and J lost 12, with 24 bases in between. CDR3 DNA: TGCAGCGTCCCAGGTAGGGGGGGTAAGATGCTGCAGTTCTTC. It specifies CSVPGRGGKMLQFF.

CDR3 coding DNA: TGTGCCAGCAGCCCATCACTTATAGAGCAGTACTTC. This gives the protein CASSPSLIEQYF. The rearrangement joins TRBV11-2 to TRBJ2-7; no reliable D call. Trimming pared 5 bases from V and 7 bases from J, leaving 12 bases between. Germline lookup yields CDR1 SGHAT and CDR2 FQNNGV. The CDR3 has 12 residues. Variable domain in full (rest from reference TRBV11-2 and TRBJ2-7): EAGVAQSPRYKIIEKRQSVAFWCNPISGHATLYWYQQILGQGPKLLIQFQNNGVVDDSQLPKDRFSAERLKGVDSTLKIQPAKLEDSAVYLCASSPSLIEQYFGPGTRLTVT.

There are a few counts of this clonotype. This rearrangement joins TRBV28 to TRBJ2-5; D is perhaps TRBD1 or TRBD2 (5 bases each). This CDR3 spans 13 amino acids. Trimming stripped 7 bases from V and 3 bases from J, with 12 bases between. Germline V gene data show CDR1 as MDHEN and CDR2 as SYDVKM. For the CDR3, the DNA is TGTGCCAGCACGCTCGGGGCGGAAGAGACCCAGTACTTC. Translation: CASTLGAEETQYF.

This clonotype was picked up a small number of times. The gene calls are TRBV10-2 and TRBJ1-5, with TRBD1 as a possible D gene (6 bases). CDR3 length: 15 residues. Germline lookup yields CDR1 WSHSY and CDR2 SAAADI. Trimming removed 3 bases at V and 2 bases at J, with 11 bases between. DNA for the CDR3: TGCGCCAGCAGTGACGGACAGACGGGCAATCAGCCCCAGCATTTT. Encoded protein: CASSDGQTGNQPQHF.

This chain links TRBV11-2 with TRBJ2-3; 7 bases agree with TRBD1. This CDR3 has 15 residues. From germline, CDR1 is SGHAT and CDR2 FQNNGV. V lost 5 bases to trimming and J lost 5 bases; unmatched junction nucleotides: 10. Here the CDR3 DNA reads TGTGCCAGCAGCCATCAACAGGGGTTAGGAGATACGCAGTATTTT. Translating gives CASSHQQGLGDTQYF.

The chain recombines TRBV20-1 with TRBJ2-1, with D possibly matching TRBD1 (5 bases). The germline CDR1 and CDR2 sequences are DFQATT and SNEGSKA (reference sequence). V was pared by 6 bases and J by 7 bases, with 19 bases between. There are 14 residues in the CDR3. DNA of the CDR3: TGCAGTGCCCCGGACCCAGGGAAAGGGAATGAGCAGTTCTTC. It codes for CSAPDPGKGNEQFF.

The chain couples TRBV27 to TRBJ2-3; 8 bases agree with TRBD2. The CDR3 covers 16 residues. The germline V gene encodes CDR1 MNHEY and CDR2 SMNVEV (reference sequence). The V segment lost 4 bases and the J segment 0 bases; nucleotides outside the gene matches: 6. CDR3 sequence (DNA): TGTGCCAGCAGTTCCCTCGGGGGGGCGAGCACAGATACGCAGTATTTT. Amino acid sequence: CASSSLGGASTDTQYF.

The gene calls are TRBV27 and TRBJ2-3; 11 nucleotides line up with TRBD2. Germline V gives CDR1 MNHEY, CDR2 SMNVEV (reference sequence). There are 16 residues in the CDR3. V lost 5 bases to trimming and J lost 4 bases; unmatched junction nucleotides: 8. DNA for the CDR3: TGTGCCAGCAGTAAATTGCTAGCGGGAGGCCCAGATACGCAGTATTTT. Translated: CASSKLLAGGPDTQYF.

V usage is TRBV28 and J usage is TRBJ2-7; D not resolved. Germline V CDR1 and CDR2: MDHEN, SYDVKM. V was shortened by 4 bases and J by 3 bases, with 10 bases between the two germline ends. CDR3 length: 13 residues. CDR3 sequence (DNA): TGTGCCAGCAGTTCCCCCGATAGCTACGAGCAGTACTTC. It is translated as CASSSPDSYEQYF.

This chain uses TRBV7-6 with TRBJ1-1; D is perhaps TRBD1 (6 bases). Germline V gene lookup returns CDR1 SGHVS and CDR2 FNYEAQ. V gave up 5 bases and J gave up 4 bases, with 11 bases separating them. The CDR3 consists of 13 residues. CDR3 DNA sequence: TGTGCCAGCAGCCTACAGGGAGGCACTGAAGCTTTCTTT. Translating it yields CASSLQGGTEAFF.

This clonotype was recorded a few times. V gene TRBV20-1 combines with J gene TRBJ2-1, with D unresolved. CDR3 length equals 16 residues. V lost 0 bases and J 5 bases, leaving 17 bases between the germline ends. CDR1 is DFQATT, CDR2 SNEGSKA, per germline (reference sequence). The CDR3 DNA reads TGCAGTGCTAGAGACTTCCCGTCGGCGGAAGACAATGAGCAGTTCTTC. Protein: CSARDFPSAEDNEQFF.

The V call is TRBV12-3 or TRBV12-4, the J call TRBJ1-1; D call uncertain. The CDR3 loop spans 12 amino acids. V was clipped by 5 bases and J by 11 bases, with 15 bases between them. The CDR3 nucleotides are TGTGCCAGCAGTCCCCGCAGCGCAGTTGCTTTCTTT. Its translation is CASSPRSAVAFF.

This sequence joins TRBV30 and TRBJ2-7; tentatively, D is TRBD2 (5 bases). This CDR3 has 14 residues. The germline V gene has CDR1 GTSNPN and CDR2 SVGIG (reference sequence). Between the trimmed V and J ends, which lost 2 bases and 3 bases, there was a span of 14 bases. CDR3 loop: CAWSSLRRGYEQYF. The CDR3 bases are TGTGCCTGGAGTTCATTGCGACGGGGCTACGAGCAGTACTTC.

The chain recombines TRBV12-5 with TRBJ2-1; 7 bases match TRBD1. Losses at the gene ends were 2 bases for V and 9 bases for J; bases not matched to a gene: 7. The CDR3 extends over 14 amino acids. CDR1 and CDR2 (germline): LGHNT, FRNRAP. The CDR3 is CASGLSTGVAEQFF. The CDR3 bases are TGTGCTAGTGGTTTGTCAACAGGGGTCGCTGAGCAGTTCTTC.

This chain joins TRBV19 and TRBJ1-1; a possible D gene is TRBD1 (6 bases). Germline CDR1 LNHDA, CDR2 SQIVND (reference sequence). Trimming shortened V by 6 bases and J by 5 bases, and 16 bases separated the two germline ends. The CDR3 length is 14 residues. CDR3 sequence: CASSSGHSKTEAFF. In DNA form, the CDR3 reads TGTGCCAGTAGCTCGGGACACTCGAAGACTGAAGCTTTCTTT.

This clonotype has only a few counts. The genes are TRBV2 and TRBJ1-5, with TRBD1 matching 8 bases. This CDR3 is built from 14 residues. V was clipped by 4 bases and J by 6 bases; unmatched bases: 5. Germline-derived CDR1 and CDR2 are SNHLY and FYNNEI. CDR3 sequence (DNA): TGTGCCAGCAGTGCGGACAGGGAATTTCAGCCCCAGCATTTT. This codes for CASSADREFQPQHF.

This clonotype has only a few counts. J is TRBJ1-1 and V is TRBV5-8; maybe TRBD1 (5 bases). The germline CDR1 and CDR2 sequences are SGHTS and YDEGEE. Trimming took off 5 bases at V and 1 base at J, with 9 bases between the two ends. The CDR3 loop spans 13 amino acids. CDR3 nucleotides: TGTGCCAGCAGTCAGGGTTGGAACACTGAAGCTTTCTTT. Amino acids: CASSQGWNTEAFF. The whole variable domain, remainder taken from reference TRBV5-8 and TRBJ1-1, is EAGVTQSPTHLIKTRGQQATLRCSPISGHTSVYWYQQALGLGLQFLLWYDEGEERNRGNFPPRFSGRQFPNYSSELNVNALELEDSALYLCASSQGWNTEAFFGQGTRLTVV.

The chain recombines TRBV14 with TRBJ2-1; D is possibly TRBD1 (6 bases). Germline V gene data show CDR1 as SGHDN and CDR2 as FVKESK. CDR3 length: 14 residues. The ends were cut back, 0 bases at V and 10 bases at J, with 13 bases in the middle. The DNA of the CDR3 is TGTGCCAGCAGCCAAGATCCCAGGGGCGGGGAGCAGTTCTTC. It specifies CASSQDPRGGEQFF. Full variable domain (outside the CDR3, taken from reference TRBV14 and TRBJ2-1): EAGVTQFPSHSVIEKGQTVTLRCDPISGHDNLYWYRRVMGKEIKFLLHFVKESKQDESGMPNNRFLAERTGGTYSTLKVQPAELEDSGVYFCASSQDPRGGEQFFGPGTRLTVL.

This chain uses TRBV7-9 with TRBJ2-1; 8 bases line up with TRBD1. The CDR3 has 14 amino acids. The V gene's germline CDR1 is SEHNR and CDR2 FQNEAQ (reference sequence). J gave up 5 bases and V 4 bases, and 4 bases lay outside the gene matches. The CDR3 nucleotides are TGTGCCAGCAGCTGGACAGGGACGAACAATGAGCAGTTCTTC. Its translation: CASSWTGTNNEQFF.

This clonotype has more than one count but fewer than ten. The V gene is TRBV28, the J gene TRBJ1-5; D is ambiguous. V shed 5 bases and J shed 5 bases, with 10 bases lying between them. CDR3 length: 13 residues. Germline CDR1 is MDHEN and CDR2 is SYDVKM. The CDR3 loop reads CASSVVAHQPQHF. Here the CDR3 DNA reads TGTGCCAGCAGTGTCGTGGCCCATCAGCCCCAGCATTTT.

V is TRBV10-3 and J is TRBJ2-3; 9 nucleotides match TRBD1. CDR1 is ENHRY, CDR2 SYGVKD, per germline. The V segment lost 6 bases and the J segment 4 bases; nucleotides outside the gene matches: 14. The length of the CDR3 is 17 residues. CDR3 sequence: CAISLQGRQGGADTQYF. CDR3 nucleotides: TGTGCCATCAGCTTACAGGGGCGACAGGGGGGCGCAGATACGCAGTATTTT.

This chain joins TRBV20-1 and TRBJ2-7; TRBD2 agrees at 15 bases. CDR1 is DFQATT and CDR2 is SNEGSKA in the germline V gene (reference sequence). The J segment lost 7 bases and the V segment lost 0 bases, leaving 7 bases of the junction unmatched. The CDR3 contains 16 residues. The CDR3: CSARDRGLAGGREQYF. The CDR3 DNA reads as TGCAGTGCTAGAGATAGGGGACTAGCGGGAGGTCGAGAGCAGTACTTC.

This clonotype occurred a few times. The chain is built from TRBV10-3 and TRBJ1-6; D uncertain. The germline V and J ends were trimmed by 0 bases and 9 bases, with 6 bases remaining between them. Looked up from germline, CDR1 is ENHRY and CDR2 is SYGVKD. The CDR3 is 13 amino acids. Here the CDR3 reads CAISESRGSPLHF. The CDR3 DNA sequence: TGTGCCATCAGTGAGTCCAGAGGTTCACCCCTCCACTTT.

The V gene is TRBV10-3, the J gene TRBJ1-2; D is ambiguous. Per the germline V gene, CDR1 is ENHRY and CDR2 is SYGVKD. V lost 3 bases to trimming and J lost 0 bases, with 8 bases between them. The CDR3 runs to 14 residues. CDR3 DNA: TGTGCCATCAGTGACCAGCAATCTAACTATGGCTACACCTTC. It is translated as CAISDQQSNYGYTF.

The chain is built from TRBV29-1 and TRBJ2-3; D uncertain. The CDR3 length is 14 residues. V shed 0 bases and J shed 2 bases, with 9 bases lying between them. Germline-derived CDR1 and CDR2 are SQVTM and ANQGSEA. As DNA, the CDR3 is TGCAGCGTTGAAGATCCCGTCTTCACAGATACGCAGTATTTT. Translating it yields CSVEDPVFTDTQYF.